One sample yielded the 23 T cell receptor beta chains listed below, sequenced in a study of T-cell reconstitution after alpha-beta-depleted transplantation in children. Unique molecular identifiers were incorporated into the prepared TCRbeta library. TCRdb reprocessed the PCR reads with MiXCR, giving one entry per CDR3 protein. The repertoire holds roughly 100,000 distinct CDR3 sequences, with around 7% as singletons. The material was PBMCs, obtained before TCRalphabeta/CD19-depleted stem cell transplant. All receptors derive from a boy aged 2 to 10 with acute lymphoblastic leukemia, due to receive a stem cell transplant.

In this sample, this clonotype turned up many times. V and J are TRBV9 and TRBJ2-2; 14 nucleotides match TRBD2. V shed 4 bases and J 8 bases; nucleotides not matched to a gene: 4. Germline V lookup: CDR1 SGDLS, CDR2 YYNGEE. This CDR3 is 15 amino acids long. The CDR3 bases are TGTGCCAGCAGCATGACTAGCGGGGGGGAAGGGGAGCTGTTTTTT. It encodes CASSMTSGGEGELFF.

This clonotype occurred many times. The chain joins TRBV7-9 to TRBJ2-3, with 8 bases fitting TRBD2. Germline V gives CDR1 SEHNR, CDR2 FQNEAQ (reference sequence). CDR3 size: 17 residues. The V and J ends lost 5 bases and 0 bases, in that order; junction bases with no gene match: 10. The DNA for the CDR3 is TGTGCCAGCAGCATTCCGGGACTAGAGCCTAGCACAGATACGCAGTATTTT. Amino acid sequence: CASSIPGLEPSTDTQYF.

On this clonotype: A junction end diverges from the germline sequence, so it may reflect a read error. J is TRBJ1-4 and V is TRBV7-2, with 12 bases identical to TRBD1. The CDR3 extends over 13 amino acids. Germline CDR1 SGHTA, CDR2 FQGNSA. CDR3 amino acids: CVSSGTGGEKLFF. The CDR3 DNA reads TGTGTCAGCAGCGGGACAGGGGGCGAAAAACTGTTTTTT.

The CDR3 is CASSLDRAGETQYF. CDR3 nucleotides: TGCGCCAGCTCGTTGGACAGGGCGGGGGAGACCCAGTACTTC. The J gene is TRBJ2-5, the V gene TRBV5-1; TRBD1 aligns across 8 bases. Germline CDR1 reads SGHRS; CDR2 reads YFSETQ. Trimming cost V 7 bases and J 5 bases; bases outside gene matches: 10. This CDR3 contains 14 residues.

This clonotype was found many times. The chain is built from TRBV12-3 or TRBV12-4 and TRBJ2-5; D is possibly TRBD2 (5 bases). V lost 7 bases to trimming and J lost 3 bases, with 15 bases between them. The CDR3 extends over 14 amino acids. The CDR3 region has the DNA TGTGCCAGCAACGCGCCCGGGGATGAAGAGACCCAGTACTTC. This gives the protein CASNAPGDEETQYF.

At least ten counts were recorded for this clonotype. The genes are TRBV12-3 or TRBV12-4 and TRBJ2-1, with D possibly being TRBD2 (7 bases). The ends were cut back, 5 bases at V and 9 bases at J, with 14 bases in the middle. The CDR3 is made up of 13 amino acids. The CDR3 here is CASSPLAGAEQFF. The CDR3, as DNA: TGTGCCAGCAGTCCTCTTGCGGGGGCTGAGCAGTTCTTC.

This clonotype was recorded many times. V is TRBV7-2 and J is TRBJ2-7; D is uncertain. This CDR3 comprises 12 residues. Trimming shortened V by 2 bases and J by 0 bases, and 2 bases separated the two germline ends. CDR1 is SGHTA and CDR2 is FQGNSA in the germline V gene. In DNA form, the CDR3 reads TGTGCCAGCAGCTTACCCTCCTACGAGCAGTACTTC. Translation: CASSLPSYEQYF. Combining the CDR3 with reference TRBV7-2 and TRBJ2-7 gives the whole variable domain GAGVSQSPSNKVTEKGKDVELRCDPISGHTALYWYRQSLGQGLEFLIYFQGNSAPDKSGLPSDRFSAERTGGSVSTLTIQRTQQEDSAVYLCASSLPSYEQYFGPGTRLTVT.

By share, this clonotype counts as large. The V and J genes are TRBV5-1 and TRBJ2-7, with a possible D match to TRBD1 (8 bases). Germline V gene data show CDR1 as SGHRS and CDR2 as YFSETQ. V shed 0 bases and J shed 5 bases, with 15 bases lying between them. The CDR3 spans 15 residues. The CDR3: CASSLGTGRDDEQYF. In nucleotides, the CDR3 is TGCGCCAGCAGCTTGGGGACAGGGAGGGACGACGAGCAGTACTTC.

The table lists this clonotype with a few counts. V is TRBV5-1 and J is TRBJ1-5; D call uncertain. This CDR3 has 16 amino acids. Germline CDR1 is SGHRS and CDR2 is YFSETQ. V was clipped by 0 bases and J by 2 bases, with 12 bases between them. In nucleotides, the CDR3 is TGCGCCAGCAGCTTGGAGGGCGGCTCGGGCAATCAGCCCCAGCATTTT. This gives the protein CASSLEGGSGNQPQHF.

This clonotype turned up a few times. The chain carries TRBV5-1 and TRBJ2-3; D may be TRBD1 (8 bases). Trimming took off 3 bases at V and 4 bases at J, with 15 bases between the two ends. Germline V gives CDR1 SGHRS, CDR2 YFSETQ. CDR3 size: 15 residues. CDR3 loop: CASSSTGGGADTQYF. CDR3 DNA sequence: TGCGCCAGCAGCTCCACAGGGGGGGGTGCAGATACGCAGTATTTT.

DNA of the CDR3: TGTGCCAGCAGCCAAGAATACGTTCACTCTGGAAACACCATATATTTT. It is translated as CASSQEYVHSGNTIYF. The chain has TRBV4-2 and TRBJ1-3; D ambiguous. CDR1 LGHNA and CDR2 YNFKEQ come from the germline V gene. The CDR3 is made up of 16 amino acids. The ends were cut back, 0 bases at V and 0 bases at J, with 9 bases in the middle.

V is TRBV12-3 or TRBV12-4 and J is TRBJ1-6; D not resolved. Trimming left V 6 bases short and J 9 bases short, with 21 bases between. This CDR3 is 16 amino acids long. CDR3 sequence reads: CASRPNSPGGRSPLHF. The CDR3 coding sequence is TGTGCCAGCAGGCCCAATTCCCCAGGCGGGCGTTCACCCCTCCACTTT.

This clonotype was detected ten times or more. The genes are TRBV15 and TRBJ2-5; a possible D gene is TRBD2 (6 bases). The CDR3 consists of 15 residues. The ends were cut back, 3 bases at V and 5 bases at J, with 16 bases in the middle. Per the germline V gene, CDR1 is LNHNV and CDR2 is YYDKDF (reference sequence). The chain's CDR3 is CATSSWDSSLETQYF. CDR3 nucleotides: TGTGCCACCAGCAGTTGGGACTCCTCTTTGGAGACCCAGTACTTC.

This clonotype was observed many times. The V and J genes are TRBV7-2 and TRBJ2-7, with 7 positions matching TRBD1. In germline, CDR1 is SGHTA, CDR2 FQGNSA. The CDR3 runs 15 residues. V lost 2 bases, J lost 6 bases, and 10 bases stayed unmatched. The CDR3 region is CASSLTGTELSEQYF. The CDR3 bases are TGTGCCAGCAGCTTAACCGGGACAGAGTTAAGCGAGCAGTACTTC.

Written as DNA, the CDR3 is TGTGCCAGCAGCTTGGTGCTCACGGGTGAGCAGTTCTTC. Its translation is CASSLVLTGEQFF. The chain uses TRBV5-4 and TRBJ2-1; D is ambiguous. This CDR3 comprises 13 residues. In germline, CDR1 is SGHNT, CDR2 YYREEE (reference sequence). The V end lost 0 bases, the J end lost 9 bases, and 10 bases lay between the germline ends.

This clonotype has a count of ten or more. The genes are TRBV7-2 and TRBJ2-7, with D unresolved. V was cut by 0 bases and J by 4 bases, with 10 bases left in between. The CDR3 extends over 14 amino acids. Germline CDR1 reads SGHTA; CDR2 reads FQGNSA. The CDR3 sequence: CASSLAPGSYEQYF. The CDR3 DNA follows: TGTGCCAGCAGCTTAGCCCCGGGTAGTTACGAGCAGTACTTC.

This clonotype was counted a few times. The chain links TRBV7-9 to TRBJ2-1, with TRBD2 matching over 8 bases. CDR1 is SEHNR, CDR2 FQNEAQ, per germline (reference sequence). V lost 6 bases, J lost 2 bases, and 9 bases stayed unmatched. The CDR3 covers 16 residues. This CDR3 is CASSQASGGAYNEQFF. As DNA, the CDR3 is TGTGCCAGCAGTCAAGCTTCGGGGGGGGCCTACAATGAGCAGTTCTTC.

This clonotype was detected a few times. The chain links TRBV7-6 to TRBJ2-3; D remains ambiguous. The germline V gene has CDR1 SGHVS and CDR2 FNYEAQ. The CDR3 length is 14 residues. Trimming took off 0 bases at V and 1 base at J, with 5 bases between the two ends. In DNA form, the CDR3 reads TGTGCCAGCAGCTTAGCGGTGGGCACAGATACGCAGTATTTT. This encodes CASSLAVGTDTQYF.

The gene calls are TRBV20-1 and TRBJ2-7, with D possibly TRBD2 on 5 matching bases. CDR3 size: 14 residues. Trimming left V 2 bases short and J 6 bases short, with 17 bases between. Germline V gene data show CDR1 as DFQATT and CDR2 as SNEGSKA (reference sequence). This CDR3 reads CSARPGGNRGEQYF. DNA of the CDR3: TGCAGTGCTAGACCCGGAGGTAATCGTGGCGAGCAGTACTTC.

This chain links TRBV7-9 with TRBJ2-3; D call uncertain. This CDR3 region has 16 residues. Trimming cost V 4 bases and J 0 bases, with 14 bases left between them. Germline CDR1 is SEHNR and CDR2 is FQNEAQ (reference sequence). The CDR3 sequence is CASSSRRAASTDTQYF. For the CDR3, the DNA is TGTGCCAGCAGCTCCCGACGCGCAGCAAGCACAGATACGCAGTATTTT. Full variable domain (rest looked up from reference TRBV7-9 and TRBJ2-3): DTGVSQNPRHKITKRGQNVTFRCDPISEHNRLYWYRQTLGQGPEFLTYFQNEAQLEKSRLLSDRFSAERPKGSFSTLEIQRTEQGDSAMYLCASSSRRAASTDTQYFGPGTRLTVL.

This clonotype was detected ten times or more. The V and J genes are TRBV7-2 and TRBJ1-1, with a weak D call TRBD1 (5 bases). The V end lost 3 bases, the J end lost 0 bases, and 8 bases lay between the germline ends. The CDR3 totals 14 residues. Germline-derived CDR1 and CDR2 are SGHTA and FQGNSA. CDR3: CASSLTALNTEAFF. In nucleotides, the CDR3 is TGTGCCAGCAGCTTGACAGCGTTGAACACTGAAGCTTTCTTT.

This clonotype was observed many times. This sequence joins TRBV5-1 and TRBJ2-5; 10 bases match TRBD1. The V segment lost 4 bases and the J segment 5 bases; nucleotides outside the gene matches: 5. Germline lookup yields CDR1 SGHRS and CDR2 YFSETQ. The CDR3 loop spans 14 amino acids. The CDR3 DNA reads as TGCGCCAGCAGCCCGGGACAGGGGAAGGAGACCCAGTACTTC. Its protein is CASSPGQGKETQYF.

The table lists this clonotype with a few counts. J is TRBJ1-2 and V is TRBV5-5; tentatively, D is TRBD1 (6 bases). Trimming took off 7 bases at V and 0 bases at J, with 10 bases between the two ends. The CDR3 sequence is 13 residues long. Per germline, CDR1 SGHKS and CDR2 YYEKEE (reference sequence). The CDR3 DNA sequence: TGTGCCAGCGGACAGCGAGCTAACTATGGCTACACCTTC. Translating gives CASGQRANYGYTF.